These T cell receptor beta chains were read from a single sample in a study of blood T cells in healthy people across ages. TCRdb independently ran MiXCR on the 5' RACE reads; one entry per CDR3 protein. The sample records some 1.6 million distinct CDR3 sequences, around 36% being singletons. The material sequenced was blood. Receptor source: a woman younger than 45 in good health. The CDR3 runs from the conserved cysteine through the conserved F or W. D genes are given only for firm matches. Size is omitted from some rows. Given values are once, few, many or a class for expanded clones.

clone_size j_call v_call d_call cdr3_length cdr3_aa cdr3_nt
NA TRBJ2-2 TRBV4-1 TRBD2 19 CASSQVALAGGRRTGELFF TGCGCCAGCAGCCAAGTTGCTCTAGCGGGAGGGCGGAGGACCGGGGAGCTGTTTTTT
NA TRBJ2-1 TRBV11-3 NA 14 CASSPKTGYNEQFF TGTGCCAGCAGCCCAAAGACAGGTTACAATGAGCAGTTCTTC
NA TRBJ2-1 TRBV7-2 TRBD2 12 CTSSSSGGKQFF TGTACCAGCAGCTCTTCGGGAGGTAAGCAGTTCTTC
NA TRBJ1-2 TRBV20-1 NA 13 CSARDPGFNGYTF TGCAGTGCTAGAGATCCAGGGTTTAATGGCTACACCTTC
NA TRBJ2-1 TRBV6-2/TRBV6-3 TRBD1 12 CASSRGQKEQFF TGTGCCAGCAGTAGGGGGCAGAAAGAGCAGTTCTTC
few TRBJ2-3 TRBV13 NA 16 CASSAEWLGVIDTQYF TGTGCCAGCAGCGCTGAGTGGTTGGGGGTGATAGATACGCAGTATTTT
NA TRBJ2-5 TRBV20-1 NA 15 CSARGLTSYQETQYF TGCAGTGCTAGAGGACTCACATCGTACCAAGAGACCCAGTACTTC
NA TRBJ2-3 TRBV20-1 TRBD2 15 CSALRLAGDTDTQYF TGCAGTGCTCTAAGACTAGCGGGGGACACAGATACGCAGTATTTT
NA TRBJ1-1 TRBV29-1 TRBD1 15 CSVVRDRGYNTEAFF TGCAGCGTCGTCCGGGACAGGGGCTATAACACTGAAGCTTTCTTT
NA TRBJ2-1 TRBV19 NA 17 CASSIDLATGSYNEQFF TGTGCCAGTAGTATAGATCTAGCTACCGGCTCCTACAATGAGCAGTTCTTC
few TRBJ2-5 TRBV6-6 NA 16 CASTLFLGLPSETQYF TGTGCCAGCACCCTTTTTTTGGGGCTCCCGTCGGAGACCCAGTACTTC
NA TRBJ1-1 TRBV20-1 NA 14 CSASVGPLNTEAFF TGCAGTGCTAGCGTGGGCCCTCTGAACACTGAAGCTTTCTTT
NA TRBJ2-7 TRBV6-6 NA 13 CASSYQWAYEQYF TGTGCCAGCAGTTACCAGTGGGCCTACGAGCAGTACTTC
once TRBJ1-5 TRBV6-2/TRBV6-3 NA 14 CASTYEVSNQPQHF TGTGCCAGCACGTACGAGGTCAGCAATCAGCCCCAGCATTTT
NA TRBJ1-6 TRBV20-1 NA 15 CSAQPTSSYNSPLHF TGCAGTGCTCAGCCGACCAGCTCCTATAATTCACCCCTCCACTTT
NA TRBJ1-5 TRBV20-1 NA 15 CSANVLGGSNQPEHF TGCAGTGCGAACGTGTTGGGGGGCAGCAATCAGCCCGAGCATTTT
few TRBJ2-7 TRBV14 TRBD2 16 CASSQGATSGSYEQYF TGTGCCAGCAGCCAGGGAGCGACTAGCGGGAGTTACGAGCAGTACTTC
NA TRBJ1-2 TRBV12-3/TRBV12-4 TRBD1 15 CASSADWDRGGGYTF TGTGCCAGCAGTGCTGATTGGGACAGGGGCGGAGGCTACACCTTC
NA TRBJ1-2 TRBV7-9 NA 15 CASSLVDRSSYGYTF TGTGCCAGCAGCTTAGTTGACCGGTCTAGCTATGGCTACACCTTC
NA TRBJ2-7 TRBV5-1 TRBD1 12 CASFGQDYEQYF TGCGCCAGCTTCGGACAGGACTACGAGCAGTACTTC
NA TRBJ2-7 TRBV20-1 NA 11 CSALVSYEQYF TGCAGTGCCCTCGTTTCCTACGAGCAGTACTTC
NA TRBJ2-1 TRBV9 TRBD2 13 CASSVVGEGEQFF TGTGCCAGCAGCGTAGTAGGGGAGGGTGAGCAGTTCTTC
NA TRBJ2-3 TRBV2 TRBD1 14 CASRLQGDGDTQYF TGTGCCAGCCGATTACAGGGGGATGGAGATACGCAGTATTTT
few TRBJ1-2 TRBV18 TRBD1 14 CASSDREQNYGYTF TGTGCCAGCTCAGACAGGGAGCAGAACTATGGCTACACCTTC
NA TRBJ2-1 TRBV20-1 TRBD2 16 CSATGSGRRTYNEQFF TGCAGTGCTACCGGTAGCGGGAGGAGGACCTACAATGAGCAGTTCTTC
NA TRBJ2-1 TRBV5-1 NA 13 CASSALRGDEQFF TGCGCCAGCAGCGCGTTGAGGGGAGATGAGCAGTTCTTC
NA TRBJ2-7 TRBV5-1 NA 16 CASSLGGRAGDFEQYF TGCGCCAGCAGCTTGGGCGGTAGGGCAGGGGATTTCGAGCAGTACTTC
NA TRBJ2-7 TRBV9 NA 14 CASSEGVGAYEQYF TGTGCCAGCAGCGAGGGTGTAGGGGCCTACGAGCAGTACTTC
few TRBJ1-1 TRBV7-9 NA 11 CAGAGEGEAFF TGTGCCGGCGCAGGGGAAGGTGAAGCTTTCTTT
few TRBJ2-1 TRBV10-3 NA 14 CAISESTEGHEQFF TGTGCCATCAGTGAGTCCACAGAGGGCCATGAGCAGTTCTTC
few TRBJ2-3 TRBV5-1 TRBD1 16 CASGPHTGELTDTQYF TGCGCCAGCGGCCCACACACAGGGGAGCTCACAGATACGCAGTATTTT
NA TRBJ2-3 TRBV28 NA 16 CASSFLQGPRGVTQYF TGTGCCAGCAGTTTTCTACAGGGACCCCGGGGGGTTACGCAGTATTTT
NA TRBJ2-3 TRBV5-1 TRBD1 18 CASSLGTWTGSFADTQYF TGCGCCAGCAGCTTGGGCACGTGGACAGGGTCTTTTGCAGATACGCAGTATTTT
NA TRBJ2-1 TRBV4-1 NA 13 CASSQEIAVEQFF TGCGCCAGCAGCCAGGAGATAGCTGTTGAGCAGTTCTTC
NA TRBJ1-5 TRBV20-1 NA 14 CSAPGDLSNQPQHF TGCAGTGCTCCCGGGGATCTTAGCAATCAGCCCCAGCATTTT
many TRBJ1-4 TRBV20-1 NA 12 CGVQWMNEKLFF TGCGGGGTTCAGTGGATGAATGAAAAACTGTTTTTT
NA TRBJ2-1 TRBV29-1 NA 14 CSVVGRGGYNEQFF TGCAGCGTTGTTGGCAGGGGTGGCTACAATGAGCAGTTCTTC